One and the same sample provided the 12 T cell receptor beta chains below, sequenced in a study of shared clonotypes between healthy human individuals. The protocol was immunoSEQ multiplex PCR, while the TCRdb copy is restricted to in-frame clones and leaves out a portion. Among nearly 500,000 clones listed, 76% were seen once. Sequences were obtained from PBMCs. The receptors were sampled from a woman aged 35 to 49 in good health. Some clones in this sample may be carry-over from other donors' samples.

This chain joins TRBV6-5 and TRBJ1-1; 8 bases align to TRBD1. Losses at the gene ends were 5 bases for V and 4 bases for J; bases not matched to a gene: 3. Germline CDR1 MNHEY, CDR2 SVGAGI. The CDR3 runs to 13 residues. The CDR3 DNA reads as TGTGCCAGCAGTCCCGACAGGGGCACTGAAGCTTTCTTT. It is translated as CASSPDRGTEAFF.

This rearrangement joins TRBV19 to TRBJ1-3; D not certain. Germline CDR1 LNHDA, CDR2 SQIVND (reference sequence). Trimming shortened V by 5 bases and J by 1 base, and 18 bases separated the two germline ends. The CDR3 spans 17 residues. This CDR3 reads CASSSLGPKGSGNTIYF. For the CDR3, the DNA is TGTGCCAGTAGTTCCCTAGGACCTAAGGGATCTGGAAACACCATATATTTT.

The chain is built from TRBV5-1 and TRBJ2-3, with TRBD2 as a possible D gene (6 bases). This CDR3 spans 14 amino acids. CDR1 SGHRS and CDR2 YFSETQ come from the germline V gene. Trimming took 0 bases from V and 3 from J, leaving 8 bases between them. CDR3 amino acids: CASSLEEGTDTQYF. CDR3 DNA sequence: TGCGCCAGCAGCTTGGAGGAGGGAACAGATACGCAGTATTTT.

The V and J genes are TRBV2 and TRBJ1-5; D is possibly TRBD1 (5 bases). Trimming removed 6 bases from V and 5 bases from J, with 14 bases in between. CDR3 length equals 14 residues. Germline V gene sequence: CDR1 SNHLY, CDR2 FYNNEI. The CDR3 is CASSATRADQPQHF. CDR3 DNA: TGTGCCAGCAGCGCGACCAGGGCTGATCAGCCCCAGCATTTT.

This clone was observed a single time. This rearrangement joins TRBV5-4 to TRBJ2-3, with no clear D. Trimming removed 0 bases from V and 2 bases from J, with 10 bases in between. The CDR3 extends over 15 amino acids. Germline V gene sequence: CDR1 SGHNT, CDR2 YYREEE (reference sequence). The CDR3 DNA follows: TGTGCCAGCAGCTTGGTCGGGCTTAACACAGATACGCAGTATTTT. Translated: CASSLVGLNTDTQYF. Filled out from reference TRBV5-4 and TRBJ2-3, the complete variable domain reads ETGVTQSPTHLIKTRGQQVTLRCSSQSGHNTVSWYQQALGQGPQFIFQYYREEENGRGNFPPRFSGLQFPNYSSELNVNALELDDSALYLCASSLVGLNTDTQYFGPGTRLTVL.

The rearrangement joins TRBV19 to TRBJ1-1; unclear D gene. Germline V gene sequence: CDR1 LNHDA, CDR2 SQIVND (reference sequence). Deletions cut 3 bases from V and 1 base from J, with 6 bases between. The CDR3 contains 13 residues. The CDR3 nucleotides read TGTGCCAGTAGTATGGTAGCGAACACTGAAGCTTTCTTT. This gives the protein CASSMVANTEAFF.

CDR3 bases: TGTGCCAGCAGCTCGTACCCACTAGCGGGAGGGTACGATGAGCAGTTCTTC. This translates into CASSSYPLAGGYDEQFF. The V gene is TRBV7-3, the J gene TRBJ2-1; 13 bases line up with TRBD2. V was pared by 4 bases and J by 8 bases, with 11 bases of the junction left unmatched. The CDR3 is 17 residues long. Germline CDR1 is SGHTA and CDR2 is FQGTGA.

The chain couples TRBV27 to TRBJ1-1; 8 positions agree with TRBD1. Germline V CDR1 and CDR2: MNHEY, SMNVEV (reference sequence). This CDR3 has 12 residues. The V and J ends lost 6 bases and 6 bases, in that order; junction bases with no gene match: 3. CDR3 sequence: CASSGTGPEAFF. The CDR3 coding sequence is TGTGCCAGCAGCGGGACAGGCCCTGAAGCTTTCTTT.

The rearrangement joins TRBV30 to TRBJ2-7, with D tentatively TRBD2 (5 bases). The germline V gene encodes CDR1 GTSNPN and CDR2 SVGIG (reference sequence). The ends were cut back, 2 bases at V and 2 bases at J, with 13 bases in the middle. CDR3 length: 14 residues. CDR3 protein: CAWSWLAWTYEQYF. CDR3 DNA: TGTGCCTGGAGTTGGCTAGCATGGACCTACGAGCAGTACTTC.

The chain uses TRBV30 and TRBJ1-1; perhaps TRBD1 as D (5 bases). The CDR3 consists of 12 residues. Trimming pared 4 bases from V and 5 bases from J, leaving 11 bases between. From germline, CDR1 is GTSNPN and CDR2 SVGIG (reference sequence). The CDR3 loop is CAWTREWTEAFF. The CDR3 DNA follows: TGTGCCTGGACCAGGGAATGGACTGAAGCTTTCTTT.

The chain's CDR3 is CASSAVAEGADTQYF. The CDR3 region has the DNA TGTGCCAGCAGTGCCGTAGCGGAAGGGGCAGATACGCAGTATTTT. The chain carries TRBV6-4 and TRBJ2-3, with D perhaps TRBD2 (6 bases). Germline-derived CDR1 and CDR2 are MRHNA and SNTAGT. Trimming took off 4 bases at V and 4 bases at J, with 15 bases between the two ends. The CDR3 is 15 amino acids.

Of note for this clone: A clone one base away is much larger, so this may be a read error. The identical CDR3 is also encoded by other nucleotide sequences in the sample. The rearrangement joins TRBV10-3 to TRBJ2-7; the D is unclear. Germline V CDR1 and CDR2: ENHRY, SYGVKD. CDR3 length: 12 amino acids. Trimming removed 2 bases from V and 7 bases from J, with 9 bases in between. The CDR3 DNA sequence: TGTGCCATCAGTGAGATAGGGTCAGAGCAGTACTTC. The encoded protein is CAISEIGSEQYF.